Following are 29 T cell receptor beta chains from one sample sequenced in a study of technical replicates of blood from a handful of donors. Sequenced by immunoSEQ multiplex PCR; TCRdb stores in-frame clones only, minus some. The sample records under 85,000 clones, 95% to 98% being singletons. Sample: T cells isolated from PBMCs. The receptors here all came from a human donor in good health.

The chain has TRBV6-6 and TRBJ2-1, with D possibly matching TRBD1 (6 bases). From germline, CDR1 is MNHNY and CDR2 SVGAGI (reference sequence). V was pared by 8 bases and J by 7 bases, with 18 bases between. The CDR3 sequence is 14 residues long. CDR3: CASVLDRLGNEQFF. In DNA, the CDR3 is TGTGCCAGCGTGCTCGACAGGCTGGGGAATGAGCAGTTCTTC.

The chain combines TRBV10-3 with TRBJ2-2; the D is unclear. The CDR3 has 13 amino acids. CDR1 and CDR2 from the germline V gene are ENHRY and SYGVKD. Trimming shortened V by 3 bases and J by 7 bases, and 9 bases separated the two germline ends. The CDR3 reads CAISDGPGGELFF. In DNA form, the CDR3 reads TGTGCCATCAGTGACGGCCCAGGCGGGGAGCTGTTTTTT.

Only a few counts were recorded for this clone. This chain connects TRBV25-1 to TRBJ1-1; D is undetermined. The germline gives CDR1 MGHDK, CDR2 SYGVNS. V was pared by 0 bases and J by 4 bases, with 6 bases between. CDR3 length: 13 residues. The CDR3 loop reads CASSEYASTEAFF. The CDR3 DNA reads as TGTGCCAGCAGTGAATATGCGAGCACTGAAGCTTTCTTT.

This sequence joins TRBV5-1 and TRBJ2-2, with 15 bases fitting TRBD2. This CDR3 spans 17 amino acids. Germline V lookup: CDR1 SGHRS, CDR2 YFSETQ. V trimming: 4 bases; J trimming: 2 bases; junction bases outside the gene matches: 3. The CDR3 nucleotides are TGCGCCAGCAGCACGGGACTAGCGGGAGGTAACACCGGGGAGCTGTTTTTT. This translates into CASSTGLAGGNTGELFF.

This chain connects TRBV7-2 to TRBJ1-1; TRBD1 matches 8 bases. J was trimmed by 4 bases and V by 5 bases; bases with no gene match: 3. Looked up from germline, CDR1 is SGHTA and CDR2 is FQGNSA. CDR3 length equals 13 residues. The chain's CDR3 is CASSITGGTEAFF. As DNA, the CDR3 is TGTGCCAGCAGCATCACAGGGGGCACTGAAGCTTTCTTT.

The rearrangement links TRBV2 to TRBJ2-2; D may be TRBD2 (5 bases). CDR1 and CDR2 (germline): SNHLY, FYNNEI. This CDR3 region has 14 residues. V gave up 4 bases and J gave up 7 bases, with 13 bases separating them. CDR3 loop: CASSGGREIGELFF. Written as DNA, the CDR3 is TGTGCCAGCAGTGGAGGAAGGGAGATCGGGGAGCTGTTTTTT. Complete variable domain (other parts from reference TRBV2 and TRBJ2-2): EPEVTQTPSHQVTQMGQEVILRCVPISNHLYFYWYRQILGQKVEFLVSFYNNEISEKSEIFDDQFSVERPDGSNFTLKIRSTKLEDSAMYFCASSGGREIGELFFGEGSRLTVL.

The count of this clone is one. The CDR3 loop is CASTPGLAGANTGELFF. The CDR3 region has the DNA TGCGCCAGCACCCCGGGACTAGCGGGAGCGAACACCGGGGAGCTGTTTTTT. This chain links TRBV10-1 with TRBJ2-2; the match to TRBD2 covers 14 bases. After removal of 7 bases from V and 0 bases from J, the junction contained 4 bases not matched to a gene. The CDR3 totals 17 residues. CDR1 is WNHNN, CDR2 SYGVQD, per germline (reference sequence).

The chain employs TRBV6-6 and TRBJ2-2; 7 bases align to TRBD1. Losses at the gene ends were 5 bases for V and 6 bases for J; bases not matched to a gene: 12. Germline CDR1 is MNHNY and CDR2 is SVGAGI (reference sequence). The CDR3 covers 16 residues. CDR3 residues: CASSHPTTGPAGELFF. CDR3 sequence (DNA): TGTGCCAGCAGTCATCCGACGACAGGGCCCGCCGGGGAGCTGTTTTTT.

The rearrangement joins TRBV25-1 to TRBJ1-2, with TRBD1 matching over 11 bases. V trimming: 5 bases; J trimming: 5 bases; junction bases outside the gene matches: 4. CDR3 size: 14 residues. Germline V lookup: CDR1 MGHDK, CDR2 SYGVNS. The CDR3 loop reads CASSSGTGGYGYTF. In DNA, the CDR3 is TGTGCCAGCAGTTCCGGGACAGGGGGTTATGGCTACACCTTC.

The chain combines TRBV5-4 with TRBJ2-1, with unresolved D. CDR3 length: 13 amino acids. Looked up from germline, CDR1 is SGHNT and CDR2 is YYREEE (reference sequence). V was pared by 1 base and J by 8 bases, with 10 bases between. CDR3 sequence reads: CASSLNLQDEQFF. Written as DNA, the CDR3 is TGTGCCAGCAGCTTGAACCTTCAGGATGAGCAGTTCTTC. Together with reference TRBV5-4 and TRBJ2-1, the CDR3 gives the full variable domain: ETGVTQSPTHLIKTRGQQVTLRCSSQSGHNTVSWYQQALGQGPQFIFQYYREEENGRGNFPPRFSGLQFPNYSSELNVNALELDDSALYLCASSLNLQDEQFFGPGTRLTVL.

The chain uses TRBV27 and TRBJ1-2; D remains ambiguous. The CDR3 loop spans 12 amino acids. Germline values: CDR1 MNHEY, CDR2 SMNVEV (reference sequence). Trimming took off 2 bases at V and 7 bases at J, with 8 bases between the two ends. The CDR3 loop is CASSLPAPGYTF. The CDR3, as DNA: TGTGCCAGCAGTTTACCCGCGCCTGGCTACACCTTC.

The table lists this clone with a count of one. The chain has TRBV19 and TRBJ1-5, with 11 bases fitting TRBD1. V shed 6 bases, J shed 6 bases, and the junction held 1 base outside the gene matches. The CDR3 contains 13 residues. Germline values: CDR1 LNHDA, CDR2 SQIVND (reference sequence). The CDR3 protein is CASSGTGGQPQHF. CDR3 DNA sequence: TGTGCCAGTAGCGGGACAGGGGGTCAGCCCCAGCATTTT. Filled out from reference TRBV19 and TRBJ1-5, the complete variable domain reads DGGITQSPKYLFRKEGQNVTLSCEQNLNHDAMYWYRQDPGQGLRLIYYSQIVNDFQKGDIAEGYSVSREKKESFPLTVTSAQKNPTAFYLCASSGTGGQPQHFGDGTRLSIL.

The rearrangement links TRBV5-5 to TRBJ2-3; D possibly corresponds to TRBD1 (6 bases). The CDR3 covers 15 residues. V was shortened by 2 bases and J by 2 bases, with 12 bases between the two germline ends. CDR1 and CDR2 (germline): SGHKS, YYEKEE (reference sequence). CDR3 residues: CASSFLGANTDTQYF. CDR3 DNA sequence: TGTGCCAGCAGCTTCCTGGGGGCCAACACAGATACGCAGTATTTT.

The sample holds one count of this clone. This rearrangement joins TRBV15 to TRBJ2-7; a weak D match, TRBD2 (5 bases). The germline V gene encodes CDR1 LNHNV and CDR2 YYDKDF (reference sequence). V lost 1 base to trimming and J lost 3 bases, with 10 bases between them. CDR3 length equals 14 residues. The CDR3 DNA reads TGTGCCACCAGCAGAGCCGAGCGGAGCTACGAGCAGTACTTC. Residues: CATSRAERSYEQYF.

The gene calls are TRBV5-6 and TRBJ2-2; D unclear. CDR1 is SGHDT and CDR2 is YYEEEE in the germline V gene. The V end lost 0 bases, the J end lost 5 bases, and 5 bases lay between the germline ends. CDR3 length: 13 amino acids. CDR3 DNA: TGTGCCAGCAGCTTGGTATCTACCGGGGAGCTGTTTTTT. Translation gives CASSLVSTGELFF.

The V call is TRBV27, the J call TRBJ1-1; 8 nucleotides line up with TRBD1. This CDR3 has 13 amino acids. The ends lost 3 bases at V and 5 bases at J; junction bases unmatched: 2. Looked up from germline, CDR1 is MNHEY and CDR2 is SMNVEV (reference sequence). CDR3 in DNA: TGTGCCAGCAGTTTTCGGGACAGGACTGAAGCTTTCTTT. It is translated as CASSFRDRTEAFF.

The V call is TRBV9, the J call TRBJ1-2, with no clear D. Per the germline V gene, CDR1 is SGDLS and CDR2 is YYNGEE. This CDR3 region has 16 residues. The V and J ends lost 4 bases and 5 bases respectively, with 21 bases between them. CDR3 amino acids: CASSPAIREGLYGYTF. In nucleotides, the CDR3 is TGTGCCAGCAGCCCGGCTATACGGGAGGGTCTTTATGGCTACACCTTC.

This chain connects TRBV5-6 to TRBJ2-5; the match to TRBD1 covers 7 bases. The CDR3 consists of 13 residues. CDR1 is SGHDT and CDR2 is YYEEEE in the germline V gene. V was pared by 3 bases and J by 2 bases, with 1 base of the junction left unmatched. Written as DNA, the CDR3 is TGTGCCAGCAGCTCGACAGGGCAAGAGACCCAGTACTTC. Translating it yields CASSSTGQETQYF.

The chain uses TRBV18 and TRBJ2-7; D unresolved. V gave up 0 bases and J gave up 6 bases, with 6 bases separating them. Germline CDR1 reads KGHSH; CDR2 reads LQKENI. The CDR3 sequence is 12 residues long. CDR3 loop: CASSPPSSEQYF. In DNA form, the CDR3 reads TGTGCCAGCTCACCACCCTCGAGCGAGCAGTACTTC.

This sequence joins TRBV10-2 and TRBJ1-2; unclear D gene. The CDR3 extends over 14 amino acids. The V and J ends lost 0 bases and 1 base respectively, with 6 bases between them. Germline V gives CDR1 WSHSY, CDR2 SAAADI. The CDR3 spells CASSESSGNYGYTF. In DNA, the CDR3 is TGCGCCAGCAGTGAGTCTTCGGGTAACTATGGCTACACCTTC.

This clone turned up a few times. The chain joins TRBV7-2 to TRBJ2-7, with 9 bases aligning to TRBD1. The germline V gene has CDR1 SGHTA and CDR2 FQGNSA. The CDR3 has 15 amino acids. The J segment lost 1 base and the V segment lost 1 base, leaving 2 bases of the junction unmatched. The CDR3 here is CASSLVGQGSYEQYF. The CDR3 region has the DNA TGTGCCAGCAGCTTAGTGGGACAGGGTTCCTACGAGCAGTACTTC. The full variable domain, in which reference TRBV7-2 and TRBJ2-7 provide the parts outside the CDR3, is GAGVSQSPSNKVTEKGKDVELRCDPISGHTALYWYRQSLGQGLEFLIYFQGNSAPDKSGLPSDRFSAERTGGSVSTLTIQRTQQEDSAVYLCASSLVGQGSYEQYFGPGTRLTVT.

The chain combines TRBV28 with TRBJ2-1, with D possibly matching TRBD2 (6 bases). This CDR3 contains 17 residues. Germline V lookup: CDR1 MDHEN, CDR2 SYDVKM. The V gene lost 6 bases and the J gene lost 0 bases, with 18 bases spanning the gap. DNA for the CDR3: TGTGCCAGCAGGGGACTCGTTCACCGTAGCTCCTACAATGAGCAGTTCTTC. Its translation is CASRGLVHRSSYNEQFF. Variable domain in full (rest from reference TRBV28 and TRBJ2-1): DVKVTQSSRYLVKRTGEKVFLECVQDMDHENMFWYRQDPGLGLRLIYFSYDVKMKEKGDIPEGYSVSREKKERFSLILESASTNQTSMYLCASRGLVHRSSYNEQFFGPGTRLTVL.

V gene TRBV6-5 combines with J gene TRBJ2-7; D might be TRBD1 (6 bases). The CDR3 length is 12 residues. Trimming took 10 bases from V and 5 from J, leaving 15 bases between them. CDR1 is MNHEY and CDR2 is SVGAGI in the germline V gene. CDR3 region: CATFQGNDEQYF. Written as DNA, the CDR3 is TGTGCCACCTTCCAGGGGAACGACGAGCAGTACTTC.

Remarks on this clone: The identical CDR3 is also encoded by other nucleotide sequences in the sample. The rearrangement uses TRBV7-9 and TRBJ1-2; D perhaps matches TRBD1 (5 bases). The V end was cut by 1 base, the J end by 4 bases, with 7 bases between. There are 13 residues in the CDR3. CDR1 and CDR2 from the germline V gene are SEHNR and FQNEAQ (reference sequence). DNA for the CDR3: TGTGCCAGCAGCTTAGGACAGATCTATGGCTACACCTTC. It specifies CASSLGQIYGYTF.

The chain is built from TRBV7-2 and TRBJ2-6, with D perhaps TRBD2 (6 bases). The V gene lost 2 bases and the J gene lost 0 bases, with 11 bases spanning the gap. The CDR3 extends over 17 amino acids. The germline V gene has CDR1 SGHTA and CDR2 FQGNSA. CDR3 amino acids: CASSLLARGSGANVLTF. CDR3 bases: TGTGCCAGCAGCTTACTAGCGCGGGGCTCTGGGGCCAACGTCCTGACTTTC.

This chain connects TRBV13 to TRBJ2-2, with 10 positions matching TRBD2. The germline CDR1 and CDR2 sequences are PRHDT and FYEKMQ (reference sequence). V shed 5 bases, J shed 3 bases, and the junction held 9 bases outside the gene matches. The CDR3 runs to 17 residues. As DNA, the CDR3 is TGTGCCAGCAGCACAAAACTAGCGGGATGGGACACCGGGGAGCTGTTTTTT. Protein sequence: CASSTKLAGWDTGELFF.

This chain uses TRBV30 with TRBJ1-4; tentatively, D is TRBD1 (6 bases). Germline-derived CDR1 and CDR2 are GTSNPN and SVGIG (reference sequence). The V gene lost 2 bases and the J gene lost 7 bases, with 11 bases spanning the gap. The CDR3 sequence is 13 residues long. The CDR3 DNA sequence: TGTGCCTGGAGTTACAGGGTTGGTGAAAAACTGTTTTTT. It codes for CAWSYRVGEKLFF.

V is TRBV25-1 and J is TRBJ2-2, with D maybe TRBD2 (5 bases). This CDR3 comprises 11 residues. Per the germline V gene, CDR1 is MGHDK and CDR2 is SYGVNS. V dropped 8 bases and J dropped 5 bases, with 6 bases sitting between them. This CDR3 reads CASGETGELFF. CDR3 DNA sequence: TGTGCCAGCGGGGAGACCGGGGAGCTGTTTTTT.

V usage is TRBV6-5 and J usage is TRBJ1-2, with 7 bases matching TRBD1. V lost 5 bases, J lost 1 base, and 7 bases stayed unmatched. The CDR3 covers 15 residues. Germline CDR1 is MNHEY and CDR2 is SVGAGI. The CDR3 bases are TGTGCCAGCAGTGTAGGGGGCGGGTTTAACTATGGCTACACCTTC. It is translated as CASSVGGGFNYGYTF.